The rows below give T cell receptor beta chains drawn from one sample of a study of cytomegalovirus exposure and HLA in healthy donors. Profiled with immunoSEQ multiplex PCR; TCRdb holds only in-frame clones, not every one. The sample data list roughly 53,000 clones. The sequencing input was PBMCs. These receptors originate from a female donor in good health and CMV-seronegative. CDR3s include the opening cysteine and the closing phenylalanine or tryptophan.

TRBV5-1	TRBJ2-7	CASSLSGTGGREQYF
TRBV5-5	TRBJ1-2	CASSPWTFSGYGYTF
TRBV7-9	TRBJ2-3	CASSRASGADTQYF
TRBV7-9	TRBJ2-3	CASSSPSGGSTDTQYF
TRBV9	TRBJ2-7	CASSAELAGVLSEQYF
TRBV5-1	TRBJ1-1	CASSPQGARTEAFF
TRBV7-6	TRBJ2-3	CASSLAAEDTDTQYF
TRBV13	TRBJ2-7	CASSLTGPNHEQYF
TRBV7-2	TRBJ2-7	CASSLAVRGDEQYF
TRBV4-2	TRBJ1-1	CASSQDLAGFTEAFF
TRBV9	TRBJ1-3	CASSDNDTPYSGNTIYF
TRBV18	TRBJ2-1	CASSPGQYNEQFF
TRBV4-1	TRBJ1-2	CASSQLTGTVNYGYTF
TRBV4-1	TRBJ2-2	CASRPGTSGTGELFF
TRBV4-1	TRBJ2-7	CASSQGGGLAGGGSYEQYF
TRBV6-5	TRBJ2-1	CASSAGYNEQFF
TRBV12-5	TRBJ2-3	CASGFPRNRPGRKADTQYF
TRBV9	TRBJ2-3	CASSTSGQANTQYF
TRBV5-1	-	CASRFIGSNEQYF
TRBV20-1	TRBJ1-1	CSARDYTEAFF
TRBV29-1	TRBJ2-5	CSAGLAKETQYF
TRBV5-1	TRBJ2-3	CASSPDRGGDTQYF
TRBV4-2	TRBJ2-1	CASSQDRGSDNEQFF
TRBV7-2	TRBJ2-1	CASSFQGGDNEQFF
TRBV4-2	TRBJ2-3	CASSSRTSYNTDTQYF
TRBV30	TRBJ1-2	CAWSVWGGADGYGYTF
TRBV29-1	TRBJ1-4	CSVGSGRANEKLFF
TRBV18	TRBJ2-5	CASSPTSGEETQYF
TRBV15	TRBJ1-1	CATSRDPGNTEAFF
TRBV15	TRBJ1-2	CATSSAGQGPPNYGYTF
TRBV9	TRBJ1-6	CASSVADRVENSPLHF
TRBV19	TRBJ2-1	CASTIPGQGHEQFF
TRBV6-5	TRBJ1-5	CASSSGYSNQPQHF
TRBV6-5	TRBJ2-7	CASSYSRLAGAYEQYF
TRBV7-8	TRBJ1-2	CASSDTQGARGYTF